The next 27 T cell receptor beta chains were all read from a single sample in a study of blood T cells in healthy people across ages. Primers used in a second PCR of roughly 6 to 12 cycles were a sample-barcoded 5' primer and a J-beta primer mix. Each CDR3 protein gets one entry after TCRdb re-called the 5' RACE reads with MiXCR. Of 1.5 million to 2 million distinct CDR3 sequences in the sample, about 30% are singletons; the top ten hold less than 9.5%. Source material: blood. The receptors come from a woman younger than 45 in good health.

The chain combines TRBV10-3 with TRBJ2-3; TRBD2 aligns across 9 bases. CDR3 size: 13 residues. Germline CDR1 ENHRY, CDR2 SYGVKD. The V gene end was trimmed by 8 bases and the J gene end by 5 bases; junction bases not matched to a gene: 5. In DNA form, the CDR3 reads TGTGCCATCTCCCAGCGGGAGGTAGATACGCAGTATTTT. The encoded protein is CAISQREVDTQYF.

The V call is TRBV29-1, the J call TRBJ1-2; no reliable D call. The germline V and J ends were trimmed by 3 bases and 2 bases, with 7 bases remaining between them. The CDR3 runs 12 residues. CDR1 is SQVTM, CDR2 ANQGSEA, per germline. CDR3 in DNA: TGCAGCGTTGACTTAGAAAACTATGGCTACACCTTC. Protein sequence: CSVDLENYGYTF. Full variable domain (remainder filled in from reference TRBV29-1 and TRBJ1-2): SAVISQKPSRDICQRGTSLTIQCQVDSQVTMMFWYRQQPGQSLTLIATANQGSEATYESGFVIDKFPISRPNLTFSTLTVSNMSPEDSSIYLCSVDLENYGYTFGSGTRLTVV.

The J gene is TRBJ2-3, the V gene TRBV11-2; TRBD1 agrees at 9 bases. The junction had 9 bases not matched to a gene; V was cut back by 1 base and J by 4 bases. This CDR3 spans 17 amino acids. Germline V gives CDR1 SGHAT, CDR2 FQNNGV. The CDR3 nucleotides are TGTGCCAGCAGCTTAGGGCCGGGACAGGGTAACCCAGATACGCAGTATTTT. This sequence encodes CASSLGPGQGNPDTQYF.

This clonotype was recorded a few times. The chain recombines TRBV20-1 with TRBJ2-5, with D unclear. The J call may be wrong; the DNA end is better matched by TRBJ2-7. The CDR3 length is 12 residues. CDR1 and CDR2 (germline): DFQATT, SNEGSKA (reference sequence). CDR3 sequence (DNA): TGCAGTGCTAGAGACCAGGACCACGAGCAGTACTTC. The encoded protein is CSARDQDHEQYF.

This clonotype was picked up many times. The rearrangement joins TRBV25-1 to TRBJ2-1, with 7 positions matching TRBD1. The V and J ends lost 6 bases and 5 bases, in that order; junction bases with no gene match: 4. This CDR3 has 13 amino acids. Germline V lookup: CDR1 MGHDK, CDR2 SYGVNS. The CDR3 sequence: CASRGTAHNEQFF. CDR3 bases: TGTGCCAGCAGGGGGACAGCGCACAATGAGCAGTTCTTC. Using reference TRBV25-1 and TRBJ2-1 for the parts outside the CDR3, the full variable domain is EADIYQTPRYLVIGTGKKITLECSQTMGHDKMYWYQQDPGMELHLIHYSYGVNSTEKGDLSSESTVSRIRTEHFPLTLESARPSHTSQYLCASRGTAHNEQFFGPGTRLTVL.

This clonotype was picked up many times. The gene calls are TRBV7-2 and TRBJ2-1, with D possibly being TRBD2 (6 bases). CDR1 is SGHTA, CDR2 FQGNSA, per germline. This CDR3 is built from 15 residues. V was trimmed by 1 base and J by 3 bases, leaving 10 bases between them. In nucleotides, the CDR3 is TGTGCCAGCAGCTTAGTCAGGGAGGTCTACAATGAGCAGTTCTTC. It yields the protein CASSLVREVYNEQFF.

As to this clonotype: This could be a read error, since a much larger clone is one nucleotide away. The rearrangement joins TRBV15 to TRBJ1-2, with 7 nucleotides matching TRBD1. With V trimmed by 4 bases and J by 2 bases, 7 bases remained unmatched. The CDR3 is 15 residues long. Germline V gene sequence: CDR1 LNHNV, CDR2 YYDKDF (reference sequence). CDR3 region: CATSTQGTPNYGYTF. The CDR3 DNA is TGTGCCACCAGCACACAGGGGACTCCCAACTATGGCTACACCTTC.

As to this clonotype: A much larger clonotype is one base distant, so this may be a read error. V and J are TRBV28 and TRBJ2-1; the D is unclear. This CDR3 has 12 residues. V lost 10 bases and J lost 8, with 15 bases in between. Germline CDR1 is MDHEN and CDR2 is SYDVKM. The CDR3 here is CANGAPADEQFF. In DNA, the CDR3 is TGTGCCAACGGCGCGCCGGCGGATGAGCAGTTCTTC.

This clonotype was seen a few times. This chain links TRBV9 with TRBJ1-2; 8 bases fit TRBD1. The V and J ends lost 0 bases and 8 bases, in that order; junction bases with no gene match: 9. Germline V CDR1 and CDR2: SGDLS, YYNGEE. This CDR3 spans 15 amino acids. CDR3 in DNA: TGTGCCAGCAGCGTAGAGGCAGGGGGCAGGAAGGGCTACACCTTC. It specifies CASSVEAGGRKGYTF.

In its sample, this clonotype was seen a few times. J is TRBJ1-5 and V is TRBV20-1; 7 nucleotides line up with TRBD1. Germline CDR1 and CDR2: DFQATT and SNEGSKA (reference sequence). The J segment lost 5 bases and the V segment lost 6 bases, leaving 10 bases of the junction unmatched. CDR3 size: 14 residues. The CDR3 sequence is CSAETGEVYQPQHF. CDR3 bases: TGCAGTGCCGAAACAGGGGAGGTCTATCAGCCCCAGCATTTT.

This clonotype was counted between two and nine times. The chain couples TRBV28 to TRBJ1-1, with TRBD1 as a possible D gene (6 bases). Trimming shortened V by 11 bases and J by 4 bases, and 17 bases separated the two germline ends. CDR1 MDHEN and CDR2 SYDVKM come from the germline V gene. The CDR3 length is 13 residues. As DNA, the CDR3 is TGTGCCGTAGAGGGGGGCTGGAGCACTGAAGCTTTCTTT. This gives the protein CAVEGGWSTEAFF.

This chain links TRBV20-1 with TRBJ2-5, with D possibly being TRBD1 (5 bases). Germline lookup yields CDR1 DFQATT and CDR2 SNEGSKA (reference sequence). This CDR3 has 13 residues. The V end lost 0 bases, the J end lost 4 bases, and 9 bases lay between the germline ends. The CDR3 loop is CSARDYQGETQYF. CDR3 nucleotides: TGCAGTGCTAGAGATTATCAGGGAGAGACCCAGTACTTC.

V gene TRBV4-3 combines with J gene TRBJ2-7; D might be TRBD1 or TRBD2, each matching 5 bases. Germline V CDR1 and CDR2: LGHNA, YSLEER. Deletions cut 2 bases from V and 10 bases from J, with 18 bases between. The CDR3 spans 14 residues. CDR3 in DNA: TGCGCCAGCAGCCAATGGGGGTCGGCAGAGGCCCAGTACTTC. This gives the protein CASSQWGSAEAQYF.

Turning to this clonotype: A junction end diverges from the germline sequence, so it may reflect a read error. The J gene is TRBJ2-2, the V gene TRBV9; D gene uncertain. Germline assignment: CDR1 SGDLS and CDR2 YYNGEE. The CDR3 has 13 residues. The CDR3 protein is CTSSVRRTGELFF. The CDR3 coding sequence is TGTACCAGCAGCGTAAGGAGAACCGGGGAGCTGTTTTTT.

The chain combines TRBV12-3 or TRBV12-4 with TRBJ2-3; 10 nucleotides line up with TRBD1. The CDR3 is made up of 14 amino acids. J gave up 5 bases and V 7 bases, and 6 bases lay outside the gene matches. DNA of the CDR3: TGTGCCAGCACCCCGGGGACAGGGGTAGATACGCAGTATTTT. Its translation: CASTPGTGVDTQYF.

This clonotype was picked up many times. This chain links TRBV28 with TRBJ2-1, with 7 bases matching TRBD2. The CDR3 is made up of 14 amino acids. Per germline, CDR1 MDHEN and CDR2 SYDVKM. The V segment lost 5 bases and the J segment 2 bases; nucleotides outside the gene matches: 3. This CDR3 reads CASSALAAYNEQFF. The CDR3, as DNA: TGTGCCAGCAGTGCTCTAGCGGCCTACAATGAGCAGTTCTTC.

Remarks on this clonotype: At one end the junction does not follow the germline gene, possibly because of a read error. The chain couples TRBV7-9 to TRBJ2-7, with a weak D call TRBD1 (6 bases). This CDR3 has 15 amino acids. In germline, CDR1 is SEHNR, CDR2 FQNEAQ (reference sequence). This chain's CDR3 is CSSSLRSTGPYEQYF. The CDR3 nucleotides read TGTTCCAGCAGCTTAAGGTCGACAGGTCCCTACGAGCAGTACTTC.

V and J are TRBV20-1 and TRBJ2-7; no definite D call. V gave up 1 base and J gave up 0 bases, with 13 bases separating them. The CDR3 is made up of 15 amino acids. CDR1 and CDR2 from the germline V gene are DFQATT and SNEGSKA (reference sequence). CDR3 DNA sequence: TGCAGTGCTAGAGTCGTCGCTTCCCCCTCCTACGAGCAGTACTTC. It is translated as CSARVVASPSYEQYF.

The rearrangement links TRBV20-1 to TRBJ2-2; no clear D gene. Germline V gene sequence: CDR1 DFQATT, CDR2 SNEGSKA (reference sequence). Deletions cut 0 bases from V and 2 bases from J, with 13 bases between. This CDR3 comprises 16 residues. The CDR3: CSARDREQPNTGELFF. Here the CDR3 DNA reads TGCAGTGCTAGAGATAGGGAACAGCCCAACACCGGGGAGCTGTTTTTT.

The chain combines TRBV5-1 with TRBJ1-5; D is perhaps TRBD1 (6 bases). V was shortened by 4 bases and J by 6 bases, with 17 bases between the two germline ends. The CDR3 sequence is 15 residues long. Germline-derived CDR1 and CDR2 are SGHRS and YFSETQ. CDR3 sequence (DNA): TGCGCCAGCAGCCTGGACAATTCGGGGGCTCAGCCCCAGCATTTT. It codes for CASSLDNSGAQPQHF.

This clonotype turned up a few times. V gene TRBV21-1 combines with J gene TRBJ2-6. TRBV21-1 is reported as a pseudogene. The CDR3 sequence is 17 residues long. The CDR3 coding sequence is TGTGCCAGCAGCAAAGGACTGGTTAAATCTGGGGCCAACGTCCTGACTTTC. Translating it yields CASSKGLVKSGANVLTF.

This rearrangement joins TRBV12-3 or TRBV12-4 to TRBJ1-2, with 7 bases aligning to TRBD1. This CDR3 region has 14 residues. The trim removed 4 bases at V and 4 bases at J, leaving 6 bases unmatched. CDR3 DNA sequence: TGTGCCAGCAGTTATTGGGACAGTCCCTATGGCTACACCTTC. It yields the protein CASSYWDSPYGYTF.

CDR3 in amino acids: CASSSTGTTFYEQYF. Here the CDR3 DNA reads TGTGCCAGCAGCTCCACAGGGACGACCTTCTACGAGCAGTACTTC. This sequence joins TRBV7-6 and TRBJ2-7; a possible D gene is TRBD1 (6 bases). Trimming left V 4 bases short and J 3 bases short, with 16 bases between. The CDR3 extends over 15 amino acids. The germline CDR1 and CDR2 sequences are SGHVS and FNYEAQ.

The V gene is TRBV6-2 or TRBV6-3, the J gene TRBJ1-5; TRBD1 matches at 8 bases. The CDR3 loop spans 15 amino acids. V gave up 7 bases and J gave up 6 bases; unmatched junction bases: 11. CDR1 is MNHEY, CDR2 SVGEGT, per germline. The CDR3 spells CASTPGQGGGQPQHF. In DNA, the CDR3 is TGTGCCAGCACCCCTGGACAGGGAGGTGGTCAGCCCCAGCATTTT.

This chain connects TRBV5-1 to TRBJ1-4; no clear D gene. The V gene lost 3 bases and the J gene lost 15 bases, with 24 bases spanning the gap. Looked up from germline, CDR1 is SGHRS and CDR2 is YFSETQ. This CDR3 spans 15 amino acids. CDR3 sequence: CASSSHGAGQRVMFF. As DNA, the CDR3 is TGCGCCAGCAGCTCCCATGGAGCAGGCCAAAGGGTCATGTTTTTT.

In this sample, this clonotype turned up a few times. The V call is TRBV5-6, the J call TRBJ2-5; tentative D call: TRBD1 (5 bases). The CDR3 runs 13 residues. Trimming stripped 4 bases from V and 4 bases from J, with 11 bases between. The germline V gene has CDR1 SGHDT and CDR2 YYEEEE. This CDR3 reads CASSQGRAETQYF. In DNA form, the CDR3 reads TGTGCCAGCAGCCAGGGCAGGGCAGAGACCCAGTACTTC.

This clonotype was seen a few times. The chain carries TRBV6-1 and TRBJ2-7; possible D gene TRBD1, 6 bases. V shed 6 bases and J shed 2 bases, with 17 bases lying between them. The length of the CDR3 is 15 residues. Germline V gene data show CDR1 as MNHNS and CDR2 as SASEGT. CDR3 bases: TGTGCCAGCAGCCCCGAGGGGGTAGTCGCCTACGAGCAGTACTTC. Its protein is CASSPEGVVAYEQYF.